This T cell receptor beta chain was sequenced for a study of cytotoxic CD8 clonotypes in ibrutinib-treated CLL. As for the study in general: Responses: approximately 25 partial, 2 complete; after median around 70 months, around 15 stayed remitted, 12 progressed.

Study findings and constraints: Public clonotypes were seen rarely and were contracted or stable on treatment. Clonality was elevated at ibrutinib response and had returned toward baseline at progression.

Trimming took 4 bases from V and 7 from J; bases not matched to a gene: 7. Germline assignment: CDR1 GTSNPN and CDR2 SVGIG (reference sequence). The CDR3 loop spans 14 amino acids. The targeted sequencing depth was 1 in 200,000 to 1 in 1 million T cells. The repertoire was sequenced with immunoSEQ multiplex PCR; TCRdb's copy has only in-frame clones and lacks some. The table includes approximately 130,000 clones, around 84% detected once. Remarks on this clone: Its target is unknown.

The chain couples TRBV30 to TRBJ2-2; TRBD1 matches 9 bases. Sequenced material: PBMCs, taken after 24 months of ibrutinib treatment. The clonotype originates from a human donor with chronic lymphocytic leukemia. CDR3 DNA sequence: TGTGCCTGGACCGAGGGACAGGGCAACGGGGAGCTGTTTTTT. This encodes CAWTEGQGNGELFF.